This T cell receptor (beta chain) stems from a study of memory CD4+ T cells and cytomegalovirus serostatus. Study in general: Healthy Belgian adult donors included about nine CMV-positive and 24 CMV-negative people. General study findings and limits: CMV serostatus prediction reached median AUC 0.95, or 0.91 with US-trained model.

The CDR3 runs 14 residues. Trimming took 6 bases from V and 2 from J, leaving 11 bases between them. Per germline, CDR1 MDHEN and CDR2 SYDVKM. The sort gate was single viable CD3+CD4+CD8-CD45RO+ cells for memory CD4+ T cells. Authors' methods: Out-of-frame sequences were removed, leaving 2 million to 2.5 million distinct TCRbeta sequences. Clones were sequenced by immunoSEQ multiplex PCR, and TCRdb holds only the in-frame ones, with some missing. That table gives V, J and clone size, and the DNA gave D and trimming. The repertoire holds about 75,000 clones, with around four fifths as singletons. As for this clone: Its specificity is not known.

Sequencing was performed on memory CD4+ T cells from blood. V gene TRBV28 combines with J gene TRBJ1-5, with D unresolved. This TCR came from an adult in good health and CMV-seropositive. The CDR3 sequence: CASRKVLGNQPQHF. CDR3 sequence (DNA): TGTGCCAGCAGAAAAGTCCTAGGCAATCAGCCCCAGCATTTT.